This entry describes one TCR beta chain. This clone came up a few times. The antigen it binds to is not known. Base quality data are lacking; no much larger clone is found one base away. Looking up the germline V gene (reference sequence) yields CDR1 LGHDT and CDR2 YNNKEL. At the junction V is shortened by 4 bases and J by 5 bases, with 11 bases in between. The CDR3 measures 13 amino acids from cysteine to phenylalanine. Of all the DNA, just the CDR3 is kept, 39 bases in frame from base 1. The immunoSEQ Assay, a bias-controlled multiplex PCR, was used to amplify TCRbeta CDR3 regions from genomic DNA. The published analysis was carried out like this. Nucleated cell counts per sample were estimated from amplification of reference gene primers within the assay. Sequence reads were collapsed and filtered to measure the absolute abundance of every unique TCRbeta CDR3 rearrangement. For each sample, productive Simpson clonality was calculated as the square root of Simpson's diversity index across productive rearrangements. The source is immuneACCESS, and TCRdb retained only in-frame sequences with V and J called. Part of the clones is not carried over; for the studies checked, unresolved V genes explain less than half of this, and the remainder is unexplained. V, J and clone size are those of that table, while D and trimming were read from the DNA. Within this sample are over 150,000 clones, with 85% of them counted one time only. Of the sample, roughly 8.3% is held by the ten largest clones.

This entry is derived from a study of blood T cell repertoires in COVID-19 (TCRdb year 2020). In terms of the full investigation: Samples from collaborators originated in the United States, Italy and Spain and spanned both the acute and convalescent phases of COVID-19. The repertoires were released in a freely available public database intended as a resource for research on the immune response to SARS-CoV-2. Where HLA class I and class II types were available, the types were taken from metadata supplied by the sample provider, not from assay-based typing. Nearly every sample came with metadata listing a de-identified subject ID, COVID-19 status, age in years and sex. Subjects who had been exposed to COVID-19, were actively infected with it, or had recovered from it provided the deeply sampled blood TCRbeta repertoires that made up the dataset. The samples were drawn from two sources: the first 160 participants of the ongoing ImmuneRACE study, and over 950 subjects contributed by 6 global collaborators. The material from the prospective study consisted of cDNA or gDNA derived from T cells, B-cell-depleted T cells, or PBMCs.

The study at large found these results: Clinical and demographic metadata were provided uncurated, with the amount varying by source and participant.

One collaborating source in Seattle enrolled patients during active infection and followed them longitudinally through the course of disease. The collaborating institutions used their own protocols to collect whole blood in K2EDTA tubes. For TCRbeta analysis, collaborator samples were shipped as frozen whole blood, as isolated PBMCs, or as DNA extracted from either sample type. Here the chain combines TRBV3-1 (or the pseudogene TRBV3-2) and TRBJ1-1; perhaps TRBD1 is the D gene, with 6 bases matching. The clonotype originates from a woman aged 60-70 years with COVID-19, enrolled during active disease. Sample: peripheral blood. CDR3 reads: CASSPLQGTEAFF. The DNA sequence is TGTGCCAGCAGCCCCCTGCAGGGGACTGAAGCTTTCTTT.